The present T cell receptor beta chain was sequenced within a study of graft-versus-host responses after intestinal transplantation. Whole-study context: Those transplanted obtained multivisceral, liver-intestinal, or isolated intestinal grafts.

About this clone: The target antigen is unknown.

Overall study results and limits: GvH clones turned up in recipient marrow; some had shown up first in ileum or blood.

The CDR3 totals 17 residues. Per germline, CDR1 SGHVS and CDR2 FQNEAQ. The V gene end was trimmed by 5 bases and the J gene end by 5 bases; junction bases not matched to a gene: 8. Clones were sequenced by immunoSEQ multiplex PCR, and TCRdb holds only the in-frame ones, with some missing. Of about 110,000 clones listed, around 95% were seen once; the top ten hold 0.4% to 0.55%. V is TRBV7-8 and J is TRBJ2-5; 16 positions match TRBD2. The sequencing used unstimulated CD8+ T cells sorted from spleen or lymph node cells, collected before intestinal transplant. The sequence was collected from a human donor who received an intestinal transplant. CDR3 sequence reads: CASSRGLAGGPAETQYF. The CDR3 DNA follows: TGTGCCAGCAGCCGGGGACTAGCGGGAGGGCCGGCCGAGACCCAGTACTTC.